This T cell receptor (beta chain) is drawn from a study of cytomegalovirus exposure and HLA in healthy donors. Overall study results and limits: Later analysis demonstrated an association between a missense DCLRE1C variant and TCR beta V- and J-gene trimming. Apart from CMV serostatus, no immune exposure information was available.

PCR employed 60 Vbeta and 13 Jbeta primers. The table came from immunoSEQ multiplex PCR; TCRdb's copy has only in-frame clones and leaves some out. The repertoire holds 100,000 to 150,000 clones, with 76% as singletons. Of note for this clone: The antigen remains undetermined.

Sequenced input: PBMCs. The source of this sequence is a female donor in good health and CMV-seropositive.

The DNA of the CDR3 is TGTGCCAGCAGCTTAGATCTAGGAGGAATACTGTTTTTT. Protein: CASSLDLGGILFF. The V call is TRBV11-2, the J call TRBJ1-4; D call uncertain. Germline CDR1 reads SGHAT; CDR2 reads FQNNGV. The CDR3 runs 13 residues. V lost 0 bases and J 13 bases, leaving 12 bases between the germline ends.